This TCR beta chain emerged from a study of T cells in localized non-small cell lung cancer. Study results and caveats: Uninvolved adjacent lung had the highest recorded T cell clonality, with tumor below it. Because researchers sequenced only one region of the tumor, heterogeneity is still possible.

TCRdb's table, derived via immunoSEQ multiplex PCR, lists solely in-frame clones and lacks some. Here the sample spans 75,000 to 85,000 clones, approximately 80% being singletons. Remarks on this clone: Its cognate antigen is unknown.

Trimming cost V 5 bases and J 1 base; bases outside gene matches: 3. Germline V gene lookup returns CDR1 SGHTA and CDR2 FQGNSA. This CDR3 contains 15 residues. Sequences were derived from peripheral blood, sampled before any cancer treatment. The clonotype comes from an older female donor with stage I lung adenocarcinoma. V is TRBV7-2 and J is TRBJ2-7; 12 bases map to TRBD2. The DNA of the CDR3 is TGTGCCAGCAGCATCGGACTAGCGGGGTCCTACGAGCAGTACTTC. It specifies CASSIGLAGSYEQYF. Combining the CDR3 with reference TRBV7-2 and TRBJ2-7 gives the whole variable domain GAGVSQSPSNKVTEKGKDVELRCDPISGHTALYWYRQSLGQGLEFLIYFQGNSAPDKSGLPSDRFSAERTGGSVSTLTIQRTQQEDSAVYLCASSIGLAGSYEQYFGPGTRLTVT.